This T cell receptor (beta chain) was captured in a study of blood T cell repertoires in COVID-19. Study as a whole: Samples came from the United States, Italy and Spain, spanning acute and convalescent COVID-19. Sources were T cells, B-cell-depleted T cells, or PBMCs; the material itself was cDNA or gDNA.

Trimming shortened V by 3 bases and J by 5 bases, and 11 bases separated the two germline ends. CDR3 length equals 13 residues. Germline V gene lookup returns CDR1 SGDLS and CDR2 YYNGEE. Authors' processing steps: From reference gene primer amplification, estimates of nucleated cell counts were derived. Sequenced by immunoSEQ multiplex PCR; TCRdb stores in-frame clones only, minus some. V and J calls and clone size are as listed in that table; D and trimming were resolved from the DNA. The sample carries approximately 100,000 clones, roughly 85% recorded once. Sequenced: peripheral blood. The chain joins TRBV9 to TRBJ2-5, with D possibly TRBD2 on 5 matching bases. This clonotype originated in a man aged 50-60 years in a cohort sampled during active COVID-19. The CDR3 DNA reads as TGTGCCAGCAGCGAAAGATCGGGGGAGACCCAGTACTTC. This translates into CASSERSGETQYF.